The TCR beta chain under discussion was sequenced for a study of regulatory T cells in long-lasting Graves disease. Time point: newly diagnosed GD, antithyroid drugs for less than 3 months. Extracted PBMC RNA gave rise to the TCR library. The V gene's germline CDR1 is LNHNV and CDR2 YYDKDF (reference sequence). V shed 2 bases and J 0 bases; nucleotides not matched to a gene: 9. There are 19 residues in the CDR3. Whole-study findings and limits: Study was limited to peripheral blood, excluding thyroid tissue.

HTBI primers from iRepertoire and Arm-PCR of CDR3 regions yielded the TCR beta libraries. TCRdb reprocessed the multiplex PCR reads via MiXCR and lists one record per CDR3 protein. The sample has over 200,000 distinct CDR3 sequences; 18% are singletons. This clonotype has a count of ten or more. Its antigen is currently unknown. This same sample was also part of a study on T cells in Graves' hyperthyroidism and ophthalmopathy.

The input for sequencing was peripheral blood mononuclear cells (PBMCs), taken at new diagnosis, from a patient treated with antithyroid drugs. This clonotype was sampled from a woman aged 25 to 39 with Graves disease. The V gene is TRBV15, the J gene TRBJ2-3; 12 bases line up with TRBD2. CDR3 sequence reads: CATSRRPWTSGASTDTQYF. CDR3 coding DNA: TGTGCCACCAGCAGACGGCCTTGGACTAGCGGGGCTAGCACAGATACGCAGTATTTT.